What follows is one T cell receptor beta chain and its context. Its antigen is currently unknown. Trimming cost V 4 bases and J 0 bases; bases outside gene matches: 8. The germline V gene has CDR1 SGHRS and CDR2 YFSETQ. The CDR3 runs 16 residues. This entry is derived from a study of T cells in localized non-small cell lung cancer. General study findings and limits: The appearance of a median roughly 58 of the top 100 tumor clones was seen in adjacent lung.

Profiling relied on immunoSEQ multiplex PCR, and the TCRdb table lists in-frame clones only, not all of them. The sample consists of 60,000 or so clones, roughly four fifths of them appearing once. The clonotype comes from a man between 40 and 75 years old with stage II lung adenocarcinoma. The chain is built from TRBV5-1 and TRBJ2-5; 8 bases line up with TRBD1. The sequenced sample was PBMCs, obtained before any cancer treatment. The CDR3: CASSAAGTGNQETQYF. The CDR3 nucleotides are TGCGCCAGCAGCGCTGCCGGGACAGGAAACCAAGAGACCCAGTACTTC.